What follows is one TCR beta chain and its context. Antigen: not known. This record belongs to a study of T cells in Graves' hyperthyroidism and ophthalmopathy. Losses at the gene ends were 1 base for V and 5 bases for J; bases not matched to a gene: 5. Germline CDR1 reads SGHNT; CDR2 reads YYREEE (reference sequence). The CDR3 is 14 amino acids. It was RNA transcripts that yielded the amplified TCR beta CDR3 regions. First-round RT-PCR targeting the TCR CDR3 was performed with the HTBI primer set. TCRdb recomputed calls from the multiplex PCR reads with MiXCR, one row per CDR3 protein. The sample has hundreds of thousands of distinct CDR3 sequences, about 25% seen once; the top ten hold over 70%. Study-wide results and limits: Ophthalmopathy, which appeared later, was predicted by the model a median about 6 months before onset. Blood samples included most of the expanded thyroid clonotypes exceeding 0.001.

The sequence came from a middle-aged man with Graves' hyperthyroidism. Sequencing was carried out using blood. V is TRBV5-4 and J is TRBJ1-2, with 7 bases matching TRBD1. The CDR3 bases are TGTGCCAGCAGCTTGTTTGAGGGGGCTTATGGCTACACCTTC. Its translation is CASSLFEGAYGYTF.